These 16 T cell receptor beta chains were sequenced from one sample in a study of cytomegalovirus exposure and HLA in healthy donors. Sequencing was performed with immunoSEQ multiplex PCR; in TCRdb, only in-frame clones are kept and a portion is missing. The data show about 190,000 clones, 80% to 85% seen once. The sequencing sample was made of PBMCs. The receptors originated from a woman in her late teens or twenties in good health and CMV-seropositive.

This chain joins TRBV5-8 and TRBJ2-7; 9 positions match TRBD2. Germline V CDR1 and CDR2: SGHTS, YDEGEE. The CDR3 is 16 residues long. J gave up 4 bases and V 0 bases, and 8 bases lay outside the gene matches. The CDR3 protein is CASSLAIGGGAYEQYF. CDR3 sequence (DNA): TGTGCCAGCAGCTTGGCCATTGGCGGGGGGGCATACGAGCAGTACTTC.

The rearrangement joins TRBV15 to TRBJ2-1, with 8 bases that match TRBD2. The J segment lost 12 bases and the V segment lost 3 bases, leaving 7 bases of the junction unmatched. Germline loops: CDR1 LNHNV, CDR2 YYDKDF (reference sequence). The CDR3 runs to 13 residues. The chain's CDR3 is CATSSGGAGRQFF. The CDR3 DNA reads TGTGCCACCAGCAGCGGGGGGGCCGGAAGGCAGTTCTTC.

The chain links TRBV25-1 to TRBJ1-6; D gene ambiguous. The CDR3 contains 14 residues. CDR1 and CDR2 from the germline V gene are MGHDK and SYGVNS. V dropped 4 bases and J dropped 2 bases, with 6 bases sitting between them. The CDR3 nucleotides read TGTGCCAGCAGTGGAAGCGCCTATAATTCACCCCTCCACTTT. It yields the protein CASSGSAYNSPLHF.

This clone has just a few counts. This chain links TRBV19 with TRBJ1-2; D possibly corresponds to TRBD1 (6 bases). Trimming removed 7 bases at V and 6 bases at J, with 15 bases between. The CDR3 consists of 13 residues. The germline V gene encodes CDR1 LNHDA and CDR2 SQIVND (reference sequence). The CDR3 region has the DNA TGTGCCAGTACCCACAGGGCCTCACATGGCTACACCTTC. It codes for CASTHRASHGYTF.

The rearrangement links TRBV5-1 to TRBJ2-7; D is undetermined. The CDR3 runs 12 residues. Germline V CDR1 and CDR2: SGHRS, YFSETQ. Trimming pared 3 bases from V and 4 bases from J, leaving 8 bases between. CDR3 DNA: TGCGCCAGCAGCTCCCTCTCGTACGAGCAGTACTTC. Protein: CASSSLSYEQYF.

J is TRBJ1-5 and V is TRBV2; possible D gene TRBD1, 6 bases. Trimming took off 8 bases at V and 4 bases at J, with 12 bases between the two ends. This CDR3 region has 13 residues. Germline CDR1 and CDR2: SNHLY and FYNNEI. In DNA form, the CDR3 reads TGTGCCAGCTCGAAAGGGGGAAATCAGCCCCAGCATTTT. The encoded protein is CASSKGGNQPQHF. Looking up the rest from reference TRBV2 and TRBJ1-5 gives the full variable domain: EPEVTQTPSHQVTQMGQEVILRCVPISNHLYFYWYRQILGQKVEFLVSFYNNEISEKSEIFDDQFSVERPDGSNFTLKIRSTKLEDSAMYFCASSKGGNQPQHFGDGTRLSIL.

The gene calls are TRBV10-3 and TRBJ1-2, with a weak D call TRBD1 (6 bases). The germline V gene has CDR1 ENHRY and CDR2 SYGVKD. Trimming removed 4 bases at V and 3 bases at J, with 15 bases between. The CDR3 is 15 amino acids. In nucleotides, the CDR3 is TGTGCCATCAGTGTATACAGGGACGCCGACTATGGCTACACCTTC. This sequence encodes CAISVYRDADYGYTF.

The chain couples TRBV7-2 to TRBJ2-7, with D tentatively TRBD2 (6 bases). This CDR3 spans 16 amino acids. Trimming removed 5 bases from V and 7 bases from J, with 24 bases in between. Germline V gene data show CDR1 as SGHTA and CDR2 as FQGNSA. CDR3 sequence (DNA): TGTGCCAGCAGCCAAATCGCGGGACCTCTTTTTAAGGAGCAGTACTTC. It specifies CASSQIAGPLFKEQYF.

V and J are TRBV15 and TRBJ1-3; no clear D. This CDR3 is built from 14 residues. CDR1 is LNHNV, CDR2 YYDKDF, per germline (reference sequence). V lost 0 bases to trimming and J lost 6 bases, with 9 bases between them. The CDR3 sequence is CATSRDIGVNTIYF. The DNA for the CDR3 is TGTGCCACCAGCAGAGATATAGGAGTAAACACCATATATTTT.

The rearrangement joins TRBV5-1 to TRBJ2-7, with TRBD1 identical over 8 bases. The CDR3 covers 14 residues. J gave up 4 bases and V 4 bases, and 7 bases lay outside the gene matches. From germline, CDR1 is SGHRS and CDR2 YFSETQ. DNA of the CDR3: TGCGCCAGCAGCCCGACAGGGGATCTTTACGAGCAGTACTTC. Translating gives CASSPTGDLYEQYF.

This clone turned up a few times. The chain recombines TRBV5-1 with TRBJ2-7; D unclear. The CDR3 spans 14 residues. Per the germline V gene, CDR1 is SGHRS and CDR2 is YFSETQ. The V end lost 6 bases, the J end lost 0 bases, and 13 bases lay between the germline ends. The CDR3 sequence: CASTPLGHSYEQYF. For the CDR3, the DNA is TGCGCCAGCACGCCCCTGGGCCACTCCTACGAGCAGTACTTC.

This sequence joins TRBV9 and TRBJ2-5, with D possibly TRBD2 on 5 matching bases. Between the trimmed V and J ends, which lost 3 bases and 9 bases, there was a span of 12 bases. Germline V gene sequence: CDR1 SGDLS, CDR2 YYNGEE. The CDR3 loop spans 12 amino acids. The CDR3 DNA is TGTGCCAGCAGCGCGGAGGAGCAAGCCCAGTACTTC. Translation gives CASSAEEQAQYF.

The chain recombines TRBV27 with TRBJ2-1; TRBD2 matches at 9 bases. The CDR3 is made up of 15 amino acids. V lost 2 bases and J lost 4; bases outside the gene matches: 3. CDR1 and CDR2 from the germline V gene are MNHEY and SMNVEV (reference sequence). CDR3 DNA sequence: TGTGCCAGCAGTTTAAGCGGGGGGCCTTACAATGAGCAGTTCTTC. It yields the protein CASSLSGGPYNEQFF.

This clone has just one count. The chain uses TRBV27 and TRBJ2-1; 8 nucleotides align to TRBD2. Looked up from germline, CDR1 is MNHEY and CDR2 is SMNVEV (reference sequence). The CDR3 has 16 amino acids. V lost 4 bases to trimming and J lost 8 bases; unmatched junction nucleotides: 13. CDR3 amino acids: CASSSGPGTSPYEQFF. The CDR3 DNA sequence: TGTGCCAGCAGTTCCGGGCCCGGGACTAGTCCATATGAGCAGTTCTTC.

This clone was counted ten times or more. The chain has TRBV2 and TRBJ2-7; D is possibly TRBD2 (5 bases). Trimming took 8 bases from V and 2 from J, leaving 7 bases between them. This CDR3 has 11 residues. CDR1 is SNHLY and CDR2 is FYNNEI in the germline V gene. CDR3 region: CASGGTYEQYF. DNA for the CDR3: TGTGCCAGCGGAGGTACCTACGAGCAGTACTTC. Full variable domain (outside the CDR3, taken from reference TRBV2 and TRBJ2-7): EPEVTQTPSHQVTQMGQEVILRCVPISNHLYFYWYRQILGQKVEFLVSFYNNEISEKSEIFDDQFSVERPDGSNFTLKIRSTKLEDSAMYFCASGGTYEQYFGPGTRLTVT.

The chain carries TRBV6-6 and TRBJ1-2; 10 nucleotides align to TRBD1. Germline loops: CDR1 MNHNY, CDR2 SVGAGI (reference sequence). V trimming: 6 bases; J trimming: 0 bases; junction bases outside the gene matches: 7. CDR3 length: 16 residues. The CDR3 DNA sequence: TGTGCCAGCAGCGGGACAGGGGCCCTTCCTAACTATGGCTACACCTTC. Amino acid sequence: CASSGTGALPNYGYTF.